The table lists the clone carrying this T cell receptor beta chain with a few counts. The antigen is undetermined. The data originate from a study of CD8 T cells in ankylosing spondylitis. Study outcomes and limitations: Prior work had noted some motif variants in reactive arthritis blood and synovial fluid. Disease-linked clones bore a CD8+ phenotype and were relatively rare in peripheral blood. Disease-linked clones reportedly concentrated significantly in matched ankylosing spondylitis synovial fluid.

The length of the CDR3 is 13 residues. Germline CDR1 reads SGHTA; CDR2 reads FQGTGA. V lost 4 bases and J lost 5, with 11 bases in between. TCRdb reanalysed the 5' RACE reads using MiXCR and keeps one entry per CDR3 protein. The sample has about 400,000 distinct CDR3 sequences, 20% to 25% seen once. Material for sequencing was blood, either unsorted or a sorted T cell fraction (not recorded which). The genes are TRBV7-3 and TRBJ2-5; D unclear. The TCR comes from a male donor with ankylosing spondylitis or in good health (not recorded which). The chain's CDR3 is CASSSSVSETQYF. The CDR3 nucleotides are TGTGCCAGCAGCTCGAGTGTGTCCGAGACCCAGTACTTC.